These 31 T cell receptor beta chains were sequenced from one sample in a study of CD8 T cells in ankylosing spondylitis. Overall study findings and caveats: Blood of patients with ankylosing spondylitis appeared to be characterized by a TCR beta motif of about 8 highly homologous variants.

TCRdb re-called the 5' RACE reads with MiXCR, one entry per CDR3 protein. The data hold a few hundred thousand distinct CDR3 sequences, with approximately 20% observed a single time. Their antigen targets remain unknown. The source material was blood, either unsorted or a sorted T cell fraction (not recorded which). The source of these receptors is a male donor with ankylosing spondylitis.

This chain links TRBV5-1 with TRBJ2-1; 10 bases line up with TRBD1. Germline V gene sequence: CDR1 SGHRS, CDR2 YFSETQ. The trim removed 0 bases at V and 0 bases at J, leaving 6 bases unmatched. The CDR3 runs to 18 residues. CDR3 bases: TGCGCCAGCAGCTTGGAGGGACAGGGGATAGGCTCCTACAATGAGCAGTTCTTC. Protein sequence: CASSLEGQGIGSYNEQFF.

In DNA form, the CDR3 reads TGTGCCAGCAGCCAAGATTTCGGTCTAGCGGGAGTGTTACACGAGCAGTACTTC. This encodes CASSQDFGLAGVLHEQYF. The chain has TRBV3-1 and TRBJ2-7; 10 bases are a match to TRBD2. With V trimmed by 0 bases and J by 5 bases, 13 bases remained unmatched. CDR3 size: 18 residues. Germline CDR1 and CDR2: LGHDT and YNNKEL (reference sequence).

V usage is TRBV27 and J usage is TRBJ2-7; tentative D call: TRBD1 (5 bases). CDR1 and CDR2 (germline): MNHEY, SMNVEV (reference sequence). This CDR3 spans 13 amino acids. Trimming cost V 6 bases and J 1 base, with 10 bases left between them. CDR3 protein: CASRRQTSYEQYF. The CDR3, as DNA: TGTGCCAGCAGACGACAGACTTCCTACGAGCAGTACTTC.

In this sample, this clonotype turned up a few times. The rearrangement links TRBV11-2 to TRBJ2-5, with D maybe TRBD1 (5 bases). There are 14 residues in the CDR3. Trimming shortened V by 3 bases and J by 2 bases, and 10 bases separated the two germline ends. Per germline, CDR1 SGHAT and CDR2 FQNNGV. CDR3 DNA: TGTGCCAGCAGCTTTTTGACAGTTCAAGAGACCCAGTACTTC. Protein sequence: CASSFLTVQETQYF.

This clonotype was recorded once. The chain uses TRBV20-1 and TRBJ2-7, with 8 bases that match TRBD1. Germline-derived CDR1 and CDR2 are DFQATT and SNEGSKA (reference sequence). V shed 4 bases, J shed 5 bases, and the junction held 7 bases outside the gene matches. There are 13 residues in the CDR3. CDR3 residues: CSAIYRGSDEQYF. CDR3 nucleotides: TGCAGTGCTATTTACAGGGGGAGCGACGAGCAGTACTTC.

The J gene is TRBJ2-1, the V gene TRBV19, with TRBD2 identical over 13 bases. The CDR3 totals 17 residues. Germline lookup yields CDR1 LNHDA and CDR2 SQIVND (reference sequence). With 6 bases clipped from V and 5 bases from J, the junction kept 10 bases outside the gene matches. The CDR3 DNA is TGTGCCAGTAGCATACGCTCTGGACTAGCGGGAGACAATGAGCAGTTCTTC. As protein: CASSIRSGLAGDNEQFF.

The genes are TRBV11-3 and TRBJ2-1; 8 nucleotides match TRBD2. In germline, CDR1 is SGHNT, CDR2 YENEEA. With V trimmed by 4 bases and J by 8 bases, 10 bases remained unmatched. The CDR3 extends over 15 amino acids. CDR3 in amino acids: CASSSGLAHVHEQFF. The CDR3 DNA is TGTGCCAGCAGCTCTGGACTAGCCCACGTCCATGAGCAGTTCTTC.

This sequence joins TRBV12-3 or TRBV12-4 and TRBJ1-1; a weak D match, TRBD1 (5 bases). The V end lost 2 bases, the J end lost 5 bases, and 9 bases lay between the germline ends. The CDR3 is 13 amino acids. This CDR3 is CASSLIGVTEAFF. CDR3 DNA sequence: TGTGCCAGCAGTTTAATAGGGGTAACTGAAGCTTTCTTT.

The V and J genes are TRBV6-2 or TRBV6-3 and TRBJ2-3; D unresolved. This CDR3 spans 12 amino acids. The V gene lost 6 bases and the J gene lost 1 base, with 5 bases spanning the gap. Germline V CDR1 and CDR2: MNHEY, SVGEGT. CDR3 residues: CASRGGTDTQYF. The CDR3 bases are TGTGCCAGCAGAGGAGGCACAGATACGCAGTATTTT.

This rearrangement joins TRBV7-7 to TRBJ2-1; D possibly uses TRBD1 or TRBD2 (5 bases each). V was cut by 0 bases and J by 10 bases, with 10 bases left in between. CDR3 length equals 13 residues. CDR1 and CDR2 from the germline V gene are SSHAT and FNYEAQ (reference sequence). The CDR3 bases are TGTGCCAGCAGCTTAGCGCGAGAGGGGGAGCAGTTCTTC. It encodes CASSLAREGEQFF.

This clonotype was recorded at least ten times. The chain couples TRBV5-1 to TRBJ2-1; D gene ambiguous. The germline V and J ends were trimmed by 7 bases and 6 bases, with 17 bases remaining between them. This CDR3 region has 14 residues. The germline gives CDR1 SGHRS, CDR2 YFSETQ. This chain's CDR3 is CASSKPDAANEQFF. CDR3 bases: TGCGCCAGCTCCAAGCCAGACGCGGCCAATGAGCAGTTCTTC.

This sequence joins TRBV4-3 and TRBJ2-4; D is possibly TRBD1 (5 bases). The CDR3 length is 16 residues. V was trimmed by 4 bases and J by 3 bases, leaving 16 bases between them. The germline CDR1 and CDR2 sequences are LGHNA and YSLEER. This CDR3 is CASSLSRDTGKNIQYF. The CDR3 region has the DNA TGCGCCAGCAGCCTGTCTAGGGATACAGGCAAAAACATTCAGTACTTC.

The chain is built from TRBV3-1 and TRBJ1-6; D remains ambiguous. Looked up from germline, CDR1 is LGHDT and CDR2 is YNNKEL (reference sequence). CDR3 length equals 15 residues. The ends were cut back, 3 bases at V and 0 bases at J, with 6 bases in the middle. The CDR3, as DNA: TGTGCCAGCAGCCATTTAGGCTCCTATAATTCACCCCTCCACTTT. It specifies CASSHLGSYNSPLHF.

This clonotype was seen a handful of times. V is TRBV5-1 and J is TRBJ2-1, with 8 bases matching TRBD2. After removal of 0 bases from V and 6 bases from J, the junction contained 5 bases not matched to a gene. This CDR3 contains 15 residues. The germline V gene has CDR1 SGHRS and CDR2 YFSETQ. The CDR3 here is CASSLVGGGLNEQFF. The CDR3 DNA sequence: TGCGCCAGCAGCTTGGTCGGGGGGGGGCTCAATGAGCAGTTCTTC.

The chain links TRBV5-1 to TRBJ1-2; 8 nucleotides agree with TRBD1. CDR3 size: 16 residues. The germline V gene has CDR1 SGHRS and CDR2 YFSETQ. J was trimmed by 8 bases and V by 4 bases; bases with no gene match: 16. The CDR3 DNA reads TGCGCCAGCAGCACGACCAGGGGGCGAGAGATCTTCGGCTACACCTTC. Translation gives CASSTTRGREIFGYTF. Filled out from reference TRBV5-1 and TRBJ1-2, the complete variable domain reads KAGVTQTPRYLIKTRGQQVTLSCSPISGHRSVSWYQQTPGQGLQFLFEYFSETQRNKGNFPGRFSGRQFSNSRSEMNVSTLELGDSALYLCASSTTRGREIFGYTFGSGTRLTVV.

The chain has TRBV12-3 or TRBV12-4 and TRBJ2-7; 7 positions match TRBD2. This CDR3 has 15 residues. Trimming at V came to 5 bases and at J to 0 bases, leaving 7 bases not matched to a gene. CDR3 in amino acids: CASSLIAGNSYEQYF. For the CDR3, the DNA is TGTGCCAGCAGTCTCATAGCGGGCAACTCCTACGAGCAGTACTTC.

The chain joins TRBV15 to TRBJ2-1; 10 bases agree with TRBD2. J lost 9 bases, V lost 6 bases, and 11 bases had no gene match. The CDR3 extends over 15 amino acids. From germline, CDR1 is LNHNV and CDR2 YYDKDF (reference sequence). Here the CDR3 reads CATRAPSGSVREQFF. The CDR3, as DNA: TGTGCCACCAGAGCCCCTAGCGGGAGTGTTCGTGAGCAGTTCTTC.

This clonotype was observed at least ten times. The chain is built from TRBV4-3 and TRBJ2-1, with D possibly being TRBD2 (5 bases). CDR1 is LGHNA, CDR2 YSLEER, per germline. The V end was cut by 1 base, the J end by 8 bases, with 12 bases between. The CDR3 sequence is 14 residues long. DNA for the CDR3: TGCGCCAGCAGCCAAGGCGGGCGTAGCGATGAGCAGTTCTTC. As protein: CASSQGGRSDEQFF.

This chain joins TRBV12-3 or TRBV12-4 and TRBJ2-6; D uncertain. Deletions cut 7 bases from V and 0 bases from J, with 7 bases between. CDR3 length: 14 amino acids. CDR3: CASTVDSGANVLTF. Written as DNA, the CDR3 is TGTGCCAGCACCGTGGACTCTGGGGCCAACGTCCTGACTTTC.

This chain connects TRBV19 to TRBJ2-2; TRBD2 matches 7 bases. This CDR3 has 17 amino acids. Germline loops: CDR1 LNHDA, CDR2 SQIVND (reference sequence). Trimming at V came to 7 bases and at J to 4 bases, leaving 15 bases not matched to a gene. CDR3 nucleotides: TGTGCCAGTAATCGGGGTTTGGCGGGAGAGCGCACCGGGGAGCTGTTTTTT. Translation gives CASNRGLAGERTGELFF.

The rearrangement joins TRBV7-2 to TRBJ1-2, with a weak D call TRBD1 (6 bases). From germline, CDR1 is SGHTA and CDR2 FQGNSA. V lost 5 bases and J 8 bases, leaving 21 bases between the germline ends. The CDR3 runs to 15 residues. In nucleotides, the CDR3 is TGTGCCAGCAGCGAACCCAACAGGGAATCGAGGGGCTACACCTTC. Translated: CASSEPNRESRGYTF. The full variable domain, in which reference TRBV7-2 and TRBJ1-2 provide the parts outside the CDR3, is GAGVSQSPSNKVTEKGKDVELRCDPISGHTALYWYRQSLGQGLEFLIYFQGNSAPDKSGLPSDRFSAERTGGSVSTLTIQRTQQEDSAVYLCASSEPNRESRGYTFGSGTRLTVV.

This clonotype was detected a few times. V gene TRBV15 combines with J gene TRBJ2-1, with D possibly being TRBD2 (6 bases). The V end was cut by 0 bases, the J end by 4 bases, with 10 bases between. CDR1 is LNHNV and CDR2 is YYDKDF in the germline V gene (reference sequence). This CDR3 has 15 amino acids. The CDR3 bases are TGTGCCACCAGCAGAGATCCGGGAGTTTACAATGAGCAGTTCTTC. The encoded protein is CATSRDPGVYNEQFF. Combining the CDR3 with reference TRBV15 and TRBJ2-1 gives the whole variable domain DAMVIQNPRYQVTQFGKPVTLSCSQTLNHNVMYWYQQKSSQAPKLLFHYYDKDFNNEADTPDNFQSRRPNTSFCFLDIRSPGLGDTAMYLCATSRDPGVYNEQFFGPGTRLTVL.

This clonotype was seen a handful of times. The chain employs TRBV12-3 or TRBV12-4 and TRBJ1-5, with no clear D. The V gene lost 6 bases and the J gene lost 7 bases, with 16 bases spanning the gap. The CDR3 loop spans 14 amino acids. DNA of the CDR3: TGTGCCAGCAGCATCCTTGGAGGCCGACAGCCCCAGCATTTT. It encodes CASSILGGRQPQHF.

DNA of the CDR3: TGCAGTGCTAGATTCTTTGAATGGGAAAAACTGTTTTTT. As protein: CSARFFEWEKLFF. The J gene is TRBJ1-4, the V gene TRBV20-1; D not resolved. The V gene's germline CDR1 is DFQATT and CDR2 SNEGSKA (reference sequence). Trimming removed 2 bases at V and 8 bases at J, with 12 bases between. The CDR3 totals 13 residues.

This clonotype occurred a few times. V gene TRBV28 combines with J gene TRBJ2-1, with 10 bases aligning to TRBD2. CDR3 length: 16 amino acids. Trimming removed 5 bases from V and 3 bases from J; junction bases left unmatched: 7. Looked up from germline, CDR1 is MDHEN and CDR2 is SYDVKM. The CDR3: CASSPLAGAFYNEQFF. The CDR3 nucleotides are TGTGCCAGCAGTCCTCTAGCGGGAGCTTTCTACAATGAGCAGTTCTTC.

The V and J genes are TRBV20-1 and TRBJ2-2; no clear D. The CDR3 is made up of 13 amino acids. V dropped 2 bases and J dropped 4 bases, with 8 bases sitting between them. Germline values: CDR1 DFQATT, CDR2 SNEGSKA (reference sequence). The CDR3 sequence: CSARYRVTGELFF. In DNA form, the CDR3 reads TGCAGTGCTAGATATCGGGTCACCGGGGAGCTGTTTTTT.

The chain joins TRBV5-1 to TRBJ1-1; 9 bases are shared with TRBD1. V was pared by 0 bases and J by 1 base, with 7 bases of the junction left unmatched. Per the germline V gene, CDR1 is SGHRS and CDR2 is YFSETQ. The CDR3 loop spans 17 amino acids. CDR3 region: CASSLAPGTGRNTEAFF. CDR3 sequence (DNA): TGCGCCAGCAGCTTGGCCCCCGGGACAGGGAGGAACACTGAAGCTTTCTTT.

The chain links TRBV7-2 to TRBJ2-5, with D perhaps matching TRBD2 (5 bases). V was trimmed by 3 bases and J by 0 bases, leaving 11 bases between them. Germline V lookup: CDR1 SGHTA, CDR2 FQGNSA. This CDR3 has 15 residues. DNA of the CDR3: TGTGCCAGCAGCTTCAGCGGTCTGTACCAAGAGACCCAGTACTTC. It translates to CASSFSGLYQETQYF.

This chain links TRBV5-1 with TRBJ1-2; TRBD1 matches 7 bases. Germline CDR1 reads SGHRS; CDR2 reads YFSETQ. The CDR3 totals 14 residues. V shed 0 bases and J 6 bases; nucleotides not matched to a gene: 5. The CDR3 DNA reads TGCGCCAGCAGCTTGGCAGGGGGTGTGGATGGCTACACCTTC. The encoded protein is CASSLAGGVDGYTF.

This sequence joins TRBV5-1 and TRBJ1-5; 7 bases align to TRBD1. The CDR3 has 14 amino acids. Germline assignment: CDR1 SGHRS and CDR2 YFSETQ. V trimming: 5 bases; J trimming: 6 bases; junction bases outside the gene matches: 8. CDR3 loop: CASSSTGAGQPQHF. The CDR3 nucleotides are TGCGCCAGCAGTTCCACAGGGGCTGGTCAGCCCCAGCATTTT.

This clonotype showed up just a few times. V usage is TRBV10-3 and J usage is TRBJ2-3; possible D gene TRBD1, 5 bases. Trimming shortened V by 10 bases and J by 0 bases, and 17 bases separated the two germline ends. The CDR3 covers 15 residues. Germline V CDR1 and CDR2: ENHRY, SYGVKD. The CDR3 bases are TGTGCCACATCCCAGGGCTACCCCAGCACAGATACGCAGTATTTT. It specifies CATSQGYPSTDTQYF.